This T cell receptor (beta chain) was profiled in a study of blood T cell repertoires in COVID-19. Study-level background: The United States, Italy and Spain were the sources of the acute and convalescent COVID-19 samples. PBMCs, B-cell-depleted T cells, or T cells were the source of the cDNA or gDNA that made up the material.

Per the study methods: For nucleated cells, counts were estimated from reference gene primer amplification. Repertoires were generated with immunoSEQ multiplex PCR, while TCRdb's copy carries only in-frame clones and drops some. The V and J calls and clone size are taken from that table; D and trimming were inferred from the DNA. The sample records 85,000 to 110,000 clones, approximately 89% being singletons. This CDR3 is 14 amino acids long. From germline, CDR1 is SGHRS and CDR2 YFSETQ. V lost 0 bases to trimming and J lost 4 bases, with 7 bases between them. The count of this clone is one. The sequencing sample was made of peripheral blood. This clonotype was obtained from a woman aged 80 or over in a cohort sampled during active COVID-19. This sequence joins TRBV5-1 and TRBJ1-4; D is unclear. The CDR3 DNA reads as TGCGCCAGCAGCTTGGCGGGTCTTAATGAAAAACTGTTTTTT. Amino acids: CASSLAGLNEKLFF.